This entry lists 5 T cell receptor beta chains sequenced from one sample in a study of T cell clonality in common variable immunodeficiency. TCRdb's copy holds only in-frame clones and misses some; the assay was immunoSEQ multiplex PCR. The record shows about 64,000 clones for this sample, with no singletons present. Sequences were obtained from peripheral blood mononuclear cells. All receptors derive from a person between 18 and 75 years old in good health.

This clone was counted many times. The read finishes 3 residues shy of the CDR3 end, and the germline J gene is used to complete it. The chain uses TRBV7-6 and TRBJ1-4, with D hard to call. The CDR3 has 16 residues. Germline V gene data show CDR1 as SGHVS and CDR2 as FNYEAQ. Trimming took 5 bases from V and 7 from J, leaving 20 bases between them. The sequenced CDR3 bases are TGTGCCAGCAGCCCCCTTCCCCCCGGGGTCGGTGAAAAA. It translates to CASSPLPPGVGEK. The whole CDR3 is CASSPLPPGVGEKLFF.

The table lists this clone with many counts. The sequence runs out 3 residues before the end of the CDR3; the remainder is reconstructed from the germline J gene. The chain combines TRBV5-1 with TRBJ1-1, with D unresolved. V was trimmed by 3 bases and J by 1 base, leaving 13 bases between them. Looked up from germline, CDR1 is SGHRS and CDR2 is YFSETQ. This CDR3 is built from 15 residues. CDR3 loop: CASSSSGLTNTEAFF. CDR3 DNA (partial): TGCGCCAGCAGCTCCTCCGGACTCACGAACACTGAA.

This clone was observed many times. The read falls 3 residues short of the CDR3 end, and the missing part is taken from the germline J gene. This chain connects TRBV7-2 to TRBJ1-3; TRBD1 is a possible D gene (5 bases). The CDR3 covers 15 residues. Germline assignment: CDR1 SGHTA and CDR2 FQGNSA. V lost 2 bases, J lost 0 bases, and 8 bases lay in between. The CDR3 here is CASSLMGGSGNTIYF. The DNA read from the CDR3 is TGTGCCAGCAGCTTAATGGGGGGCTCTGGAAACACC.

This clone has ten or more counts. The CDR3 end is not reached by the read, which stops 3 residues before it; the germline J gene fills it in. The chain has TRBV2 and TRBJ2-3; 9 positions match TRBD2. Trimming took 5 bases from V and 2 from J; bases not matched to a gene: 2. This CDR3 has 14 amino acids. Germline V lookup: CDR1 SNHLY, CDR2 FYNNEI. Incomplete CDR3 DNA: TGTGCCAGCAGTAGCGGGGGGCCCACAGATACG. It codes for CASSSGGPTDT. The whole CDR3 protein reads CASSSGGPTDTQYF.

This clone was recorded at least ten times. The read finishes 3 residues shy of the CDR3 end, and the germline J gene is used to complete it. The V call is TRBV5-1, the J call TRBJ1-3; 12 positions agree with TRBD1. The germline gives CDR1 SGHRS, CDR2 YFSETQ. Unmatched junction bases numbered 6, after V lost 4 bases and J lost 1 base. The CDR3 length is 17 residues. This CDR3 reads CASSAGTGGGSGNTIYF. CDR3 DNA, as far as it was read: TGCGCCAGCAGCGCAGGGACAGGGGGCGGATCTGGAAACACC.